Presented here are 3 T cell receptor beta chains from one specimen sequenced in a study of OX40 agonist ivuxolimab in advanced cancers. Produced via immunoSEQ multiplex PCR; TCRdb's table is partial and in-frame only. The table shows about 57,000 clones, with approximately 92% occurring only once. Sequenced material: CD4+ or CD8+ T cells sorted from blood, taken in a trial of the OX40 agonist ivuxolimab. The source is an adult with an advanced solid tumor such as melanoma, head and neck, liver or kidney cancer.

Comment on this clone: In the same sample, other DNA sequences code for this CDR3. V and J are TRBV6-5 and TRBJ2-7, with D possibly being TRBD2 (5 bases). Germline CDR1 and CDR2: MNHEY and SVGAGI. The V end lost 3 bases, the J end lost 1 base, and 10 bases lay between the germline ends. The CDR3 sequence is 14 residues long. The CDR3 nucleotides are TGTGCCAGCAGTTATTCGGGGTCATCCTACGAGCAGTACTTC. Protein product: CASSYSGSSYEQYF.

The chain links TRBV19 to TRBJ2-1; D is possibly TRBD1 (6 bases). V was cut by 5 bases and J by 5 bases, with 10 bases left in between. This CDR3 spans 13 amino acids. Germline V gene sequence: CDR1 LNHDA, CDR2 SQIVND (reference sequence). The CDR3 DNA reads TGTGCCAGTAGTGAGGGACAAAACAATGAGCAGTTCTTC. Amino acid sequence: CASSEGQNNEQFF.

This chain's CDR3 is CASSFDSYEQYF. The CDR3 DNA follows: TGTGCCAGCAGTTTTGATTCCTACGAGCAGTACTTC. J is TRBJ2-7 and V is TRBV28; unclear D gene. CDR1 and CDR2 from the germline V gene are MDHEN and SYDVKM. CDR3 size: 12 residues. V lost 3 bases, J lost 1 base, and 4 bases lay in between.